This passage covers 17 T cell receptor beta chains from one sample sequenced in a study of neurological immune-mediated disorders. The sample's time point: technical triplicate 2. In TCRdb, the 5' RACE reads were re-called with MiXCR into one record per CDR3 protein. The sample consists of about 59,000 distinct CDR3 sequences, approximately 25% of them appearing once. Sequencing was carried out using PBMCs. The receptors come from a man aged 55-75 years with HTLV-1-associated myelopathy (HAM/TSP).

The chain has TRBV15 and TRBJ2-7, with D unresolved. The CDR3 extends over 14 amino acids. Germline CDR1 and CDR2: LNHNV and YYDKDF (reference sequence). Trimming shortened V by 5 bases and J by 0 bases, and 11 bases separated the two germline ends. CDR3 protein: CATSRDIGSYEQYF. The CDR3 DNA is TGTGCCACCAGCCGCGACATTGGCTCCTACGAGCAGTACTTC.

The J gene is TRBJ2-2, the V gene TRBV4-1; the D gene is possibly TRBD2 (6 bases). Germline lookup yields CDR1 MGHRA and CDR2 YSYEKL. CDR3 length: 13 amino acids. Deletions cut 4 bases from V and 5 bases from J, with 8 bases between. The CDR3 DNA is TGCGCCAGCAGCCGCGGAGGGACCGGGGAGCTGTTTTTT. Translating it yields CASSRGGTGELFF.

This clonotype was detected only a few times. The J gene is TRBJ1-2, the V gene TRBV27; no definite D call. The CDR3 contains 12 residues. V lost 8 bases and J 8 bases, leaving 15 bases between the germline ends. Germline CDR1 MNHEY, CDR2 SMNVEV (reference sequence). For the CDR3, the DNA is TGTGCCAGCTTCGAGAACGGCTACGGCTACACCTTC. This encodes CASFENGYGYTF.

This clonotype was seen repeatedly, ten times or more. This chain uses TRBV5-1 with TRBJ2-2; D is perhaps TRBD1 or TRBD2 (6 bases each). Germline loops: CDR1 SGHRS, CDR2 YFSETQ. The CDR3 sequence is 13 residues long. The ends were cut back, 3 bases at V and 5 bases at J, with 8 bases in the middle. Written as DNA, the CDR3 is TGCGCCAGCAGCTGGGGGGCAACCGGGGAGCTGTTTTTT. Amino acid sequence: CASSWGATGELFF.

This clonotype has just one count. The chain is built from TRBV2 and TRBJ2-6, with D possibly TRBD1 on 5 matching bases. The V end lost 3 bases, the J end lost 2 bases, and 5 bases lay between the germline ends. The CDR3 extends over 14 amino acids. Germline assignment: CDR1 SNHLY and CDR2 FYNNEI. The CDR3 DNA is TGTGCCAGCAGTGACAGGGCTGGGGCCAACGTCCTGACTTTC. It specifies CASSDRAGANVLTF.

In its sample, this clonotype was seen many times. The V and J genes are TRBV20-1 and TRBJ2-4, with D perhaps TRBD1 (6 bases). In germline, CDR1 is DFQATT, CDR2 SNEGSKA (reference sequence). Trimming stripped 1 base from V and 10 bases from J, with 17 bases between. This CDR3 spans 14 amino acids. Here the CDR3 DNA reads TGCAGTGCTAGAGCCATGACAGGACCAGGGATTCAGTACTTC. Amino acids: CSARAMTGPGIQYF.

In its sample, this clonotype was seen many times. The chain uses TRBV5-1 and TRBJ2-1; 11 bases fit TRBD2. The CDR3 has 16 residues. With V trimmed by 4 bases and J by 10 bases, 13 bases remained unmatched. CDR1 is SGHRS and CDR2 is YFSETQ in the germline V gene. The CDR3 loop reads CASSALTSGTVREQFF. CDR3 in DNA: TGCGCCAGCAGCGCGTTGACTAGCGGGACGGTTCGCGAGCAGTTCTTC.

This chain links TRBV5-1 with TRBJ2-7, with 10 bases lining up with TRBD2. Germline CDR1 reads SGHRS; CDR2 reads YFSETQ. The CDR3 consists of 14 residues. V was pared by 3 bases and J by 4 bases, with 4 bases of the junction left unmatched. CDR3 in DNA: TGCGCCAGCAGCTCTAGCGGGAGAACTTACGAGCAGTACTTC. It specifies CASSSSGRTYEQYF.

DNA for the CDR3: TGCAGTGGGGCGGGAGGTTCAGATACGCAGTATTTT. This gives the protein CSGAGGSDTQYF. J is TRBJ2-3 and V is TRBV20-1, with 8 bases lining up with TRBD2. J was trimmed by 4 bases and V by 7 bases; bases with no gene match: 4. This CDR3 contains 12 residues. Germline assignment: CDR1 DFQATT and CDR2 SNEGSKA (reference sequence).

The V gene is TRBV12-3 or TRBV12-4, the J gene TRBJ2-7; 7 bases are shared with TRBD1. V lost 7 bases and J lost 6; bases outside the gene matches: 12. The CDR3 is 14 amino acids. CDR3 in DNA: TGTGCCAGCACCCATTGGACAGAGGGGGCCGAGCAGTACTTC. Translation: CASTHWTEGAEQYF.

The rearrangement links TRBV20-1 to TRBJ2-1, with 7 bases fitting TRBD2. The CDR3 has 15 amino acids. Germline V lookup: CDR1 DFQATT, CDR2 SNEGSKA (reference sequence). V trimming: 4 bases; J trimming: 7 bases; junction bases outside the gene matches: 13. DNA of the CDR3: TGCAGTGCTATGGCCGATGGGGCGGGAGTGAATGAGCAGTTCTTC. Translated: CSAMADGAGVNEQFF.

This clonotype was recorded at least ten times. This chain connects TRBV10-2 to TRBJ1-1; D is possibly TRBD1 (5 bases). The CDR3 is 16 residues long. The V end lost 6 bases, the J end lost 5 bases, and 22 bases lay between the germline ends. Germline V lookup: CDR1 WSHSY, CDR2 SAAADI. The CDR3 nucleotides read TGCGCCAGCAGAGACATATTCCGGGACCCAGGGACTGAAGCTTTCTTT. Protein sequence: CASRDIFRDPGTEAFF.

The chain has TRBV6-1 and TRBJ1-2; TRBD1 is a possible D gene (6 bases). The CDR3 runs to 14 residues. The V and J ends lost 2 bases and 8 bases respectively, with 15 bases between them. Germline V gene lookup returns CDR1 MNHNS and CDR2 SASEGT. The CDR3 reads CASSEHGGVEGYTF. CDR3 bases: TGTGCCAGCAGTGAACATGGGGGCGTGGAGGGCTACACCTTC.

The table lists this clonotype with many counts. The J gene is TRBJ2-7, the V gene TRBV3-1, with TRBD2 matching 12 bases. The germline CDR1 and CDR2 sequences are LGHDT and YNNKEL (reference sequence). The CDR3 contains 18 residues. V was clipped by 5 bases and J by 3 bases; unmatched bases: 14. DNA of the CDR3: TGTGCCAGCAGCGGGCCTAGCGGGAGGGCCAACCTTCTCTACGAGCAGTACTTC. It is translated as CASSGPSGRANLLYEQYF.

This clonotype was seen ten or more times. The chain uses TRBV2 and TRBJ2-1, with TRBD1 identical over 9 bases. The length of the CDR3 is 14 residues. Germline CDR1 is SNHLY and CDR2 is FYNNEI. V gave up 6 bases and J gave up 4 bases; unmatched junction bases: 4. Written as DNA, the CDR3 is TGTGCCAGCAGAGGACAGGGGATATACAATGAGCAGTTCTTC. It is translated as CASRGQGIYNEQFF.

This clonotype was seen repeatedly, ten times or more. The J gene is TRBJ2-5, the V gene TRBV12-3 or TRBV12-4; TRBD2 is a possible D gene (6 bases). V gave up 6 bases and J gave up 5 bases, with 16 bases separating them. The CDR3 spans 14 residues. CDR3 DNA sequence: TGTGCCAGCAGCCCCCGGGACTGGAGCGAGACCCAGTACTTC. Translated: CASSPRDWSETQYF.

This sequence joins TRBV4-3 and TRBJ2-1, with TRBD2 matching 9 bases. V lost 2 bases and J lost 2; bases outside the gene matches: 4. In germline, CDR1 is LGHNA, CDR2 YSLEER. CDR3 length equals 16 residues. In DNA, the CDR3 is TGCGCCAGCAGCCAATCGCCTAGCGGGACCTACAATGAGCAGTTCTTC. Amino acid sequence: CASSQSPSGTYNEQFF.